This T cell receptor (beta chain) was obtained from a study of blood T cell repertoires in COVID-19. Overall study context: The United States, Italy and Spain supplied acute and convalescent COVID-19 samples. Sources were T cells, B-cell-depleted T cells, or PBMCs; the material itself was cDNA or gDNA.

V gave up 7 bases and J gave up 6 bases; unmatched junction bases: 5. The germline CDR1 and CDR2 sequences are LNHDA and SQIVND (reference sequence). The CDR3 contains 13 residues. Original processing methods: Reference gene primer amplification gave estimated nucleated cell counts. Libraries were prepared by immunoSEQ multiplex PCR; TCRdb keeps only in-frame clonotypes and omits some of them. V, J and clone size were drawn from that table, and D and trimming were deduced from the DNA. Of some 110,000 clones listed, 82% are singletons. This chain uses TRBV19 with TRBJ2-2; 7 bases line up with TRBD2. This clonotype was obtained from a woman in her sixties or seventies with acute or convalescent COVID-19. Sample: peripheral blood. Here the CDR3 DNA reads TGTGCCAGTACTGCGGGGGAGGCCGGGGAGCTGTTTTTT. Its translation is CASTAGEAGELFF. Combining the CDR3 with reference TRBV19 and TRBJ2-2 gives the whole variable domain DGGITQSPKYLFRKEGQNVTLSCEQNLNHDAMYWYRQDPGQGLRLIYYSQIVNDFQKGDIAEGYSVSREKKESFPLTVTSAQKNPTAFYLCASTAGEAGELFFGEGSRLTVL.